The rows below give T cell receptor beta chains drawn from one sample of a study of T cell responses to AZD1222 COVID-19 vaccine. Produced via immunoSEQ multiplex PCR; TCRdb's table is partial and in-frame only. The sample contains 150,000 or so clones, around 93% of which appear only once. The sample consisted of peripheral blood, taken 28 days after the second AZD1222 dose. The origin of the receptors is an adult who received the AZD1222 COVID-19 vaccine. CDR3s include the opening cysteine and the closing phenylalanine or tryptophan. A D gene is named only where the DNA matches it firmly. Rows may omit the clone size; those that give it use once, few, many or a size class.

cdr3_nt,cdr3_aa,j_call,d_call,clone_size,v_call
TGTGCCAGCAGCCAACGGGACAGGAACACTGAAGCTTTCTTT,CASSQRDRNTEAFF,TRBJ1-1,TRBD1,few,TRBV4-2
TGTGCCAGTAGTATAGGTTACAGCTACAATGAGCAGTTCTTC,CASSIGYSYNEQFF,TRBJ2-1,.,.,TRBV19
TGTGCCAGCAGCGTAGGATGGAGACCAACTAATGAAAAACTGTTTTTT,CASSVGWRPTNEKLFF,TRBJ1-4,.,.,TRBV9
TGTGCCAGCAGCTTAGCTGGATCTGGGGCCAACGTCCTGACTTTC,CASSLAGSGANVLTF,TRBJ2-6,.,.,TRBV7-6
TGTGCCATCAGTGGAGGACCAGACAGCGCCCGCTACGAGCAGTACTTC,CAISGGPDSARYEQYF,TRBJ2-7,.,once,TRBV10-3
TGTGCCAGTAGCCACCTAGCGGGAGAGCGTGAGCAGTTCTTC,CASSHLAGEREQFF,TRBJ2-1,TRBD2,.,TRBV19
TGCAGTGCTAGAGGTGGAGTAGGGGCTTTCTTT,CSARGGVGAFF,TRBJ1-1,.,.,TRBV20-1
TGCGCCAGCAGCCAAGAGGCCGCGGGAGGGCCAGAAGAGCAGTACTTC,CASSQEAAGGPEEQYF,TRBJ2-7,TRBD2,.,TRBV4-1
TGTGCCAGTAGTTCAGCGGGAGGGGGCATCTCCTACAATGAGCAGTTCTTC,CASSSAGGGISYNEQFF,TRBJ2-1,TRBD2,.,TRBV19
TGTGCCAGCAGTTTATCAGGGTTTGATGAAAAACTGTTTTTT,CASSLSGFDEKLFF,TRBJ1-4,.,.,TRBV28
TGCGCCAGCAGCTTGGAATCAGCGACCTACAATGAGCAGTTCTTC,CASSLESATYNEQFF,TRBJ2-1,.,.,TRBV5-1
TGTGCCAGTAGTTCCCGACCATCAGGGATGTCTGAAGCTTTCTTT,CASSSRPSGMSEAFF,TRBJ1-1,.,once,TRBV19
TGCGCCAGCAGCCAAGGGATGGCAGGGAGGCAGGGTGAGCAGTTCTTC,CASSQGMAGRQGEQFF,TRBJ2-1,.,.,TRBV4-3
TGTGCCAGCAGTGAATCGGGGCAGATCCACTCCTACGAGCAGTACTTC,CASSESGQIHSYEQYF,TRBJ2-7,.,.,TRBV25-1
TGTGCCTGGAGTGCCCGATCTGGGTGGACTGAAGCTTTCTTT,CAWSARSGWTEAFF,TRBJ1-1,.,.,TRBV30
TGTGCCAGTAGACCTAGCGGGACCTTAAGGGAGCAGTACTTC,CASRPSGTLREQYF,TRBJ2-7,TRBD2,once,TRBV19
TGCGCCAGCAGCTCCGGACAGGGGTGGAGCGGCTACACCTTC,CASSSGQGWSGYTF,TRBJ1-2,TRBD1,.,TRBV5-1
TGTGCCGCGGGGCGCGGACGCACTGAAGCTTTCTTT,CAAGRGRTEAFF,TRBJ1-1,.,.,TRBV28